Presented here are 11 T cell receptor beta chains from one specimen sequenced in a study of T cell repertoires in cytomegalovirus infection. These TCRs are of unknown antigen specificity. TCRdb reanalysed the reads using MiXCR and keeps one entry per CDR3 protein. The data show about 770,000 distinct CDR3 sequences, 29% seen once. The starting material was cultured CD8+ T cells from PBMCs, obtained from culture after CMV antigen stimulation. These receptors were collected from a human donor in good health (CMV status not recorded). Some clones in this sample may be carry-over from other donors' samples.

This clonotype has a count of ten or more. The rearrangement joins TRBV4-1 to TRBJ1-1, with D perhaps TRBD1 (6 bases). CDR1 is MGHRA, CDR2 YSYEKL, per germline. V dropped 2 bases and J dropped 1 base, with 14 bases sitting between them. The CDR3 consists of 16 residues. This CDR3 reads CASSQNDRLTNTEAFF. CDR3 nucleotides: TGCGCCAGCAGCCAAAACGACAGGTTGACGAACACTGAAGCTTTCTTT.

In DNA form, the CDR3 reads TGTGCCAGTACCTTGGACATCGGGGGAAGGAACACTGAAGCTTTCTTT. It is translated as CASTLDIGGRNTEAFF. The chain joins TRBV19 to TRBJ1-1, with a possible D match to TRBD1 (5 bases). Trimming removed 7 bases from V and 1 base from J, with 19 bases in between. This CDR3 has 16 amino acids. Germline CDR1 LNHDA, CDR2 SQIVND (reference sequence).

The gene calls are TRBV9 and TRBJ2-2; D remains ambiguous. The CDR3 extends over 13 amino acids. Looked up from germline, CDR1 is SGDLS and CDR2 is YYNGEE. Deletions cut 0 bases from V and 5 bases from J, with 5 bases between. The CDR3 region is CASSVVETGELFF. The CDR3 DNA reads TGTGCCAGCAGCGTAGTGGAAACCGGGGAGCTGTTTTTT. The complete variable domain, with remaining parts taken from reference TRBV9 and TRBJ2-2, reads DSGVTQTPKHLITATGQRVTLRCSPRSGDLSVYWYQQSLDQGLQFLIQYYNGEERAKGNILERFSAQQFPDLHSELNLSSLELGDSALYFCASSVVETGELFFGEGSRLTVL.

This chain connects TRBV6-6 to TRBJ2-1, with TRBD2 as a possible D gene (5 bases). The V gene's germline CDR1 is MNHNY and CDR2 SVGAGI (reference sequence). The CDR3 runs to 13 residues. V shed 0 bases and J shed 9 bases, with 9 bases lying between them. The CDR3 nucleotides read TGTGCCAGCAGTTACTCGGACGAGGGTGAGCAGTTCTTC. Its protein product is CASSYSDEGEQFF.

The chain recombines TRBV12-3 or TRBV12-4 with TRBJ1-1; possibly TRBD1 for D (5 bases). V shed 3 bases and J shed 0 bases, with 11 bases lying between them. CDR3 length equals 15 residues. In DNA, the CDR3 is TGTGCCAGCAGTTTTGCCAGGGCGTTGAACACTGAAGCTTTCTTT. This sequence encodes CASSFARALNTEAFF.

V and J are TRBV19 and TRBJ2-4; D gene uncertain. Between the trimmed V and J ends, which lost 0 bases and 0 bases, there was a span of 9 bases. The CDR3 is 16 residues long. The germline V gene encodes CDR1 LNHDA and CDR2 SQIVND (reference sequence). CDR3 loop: CASSIERGEAKNIQYF. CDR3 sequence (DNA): TGTGCCAGTAGTATAGAGAGAGGAGAAGCCAAAAACATTCAGTACTTC.

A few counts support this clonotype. CDR3 nucleotide sequence: TGTGCCAGCAGCTTAAACGGGGCGGCCGAAGCTTTCTTT. This encodes CASSLNGAAEAFF. The chain links TRBV7-3 to TRBJ1-1; possible D gene TRBD1, 5 bases. Per germline, CDR1 SGHTA and CDR2 FQGTGA. This CDR3 comprises 13 residues. Deletions cut 1 base from V and 8 bases from J, with 11 bases between.

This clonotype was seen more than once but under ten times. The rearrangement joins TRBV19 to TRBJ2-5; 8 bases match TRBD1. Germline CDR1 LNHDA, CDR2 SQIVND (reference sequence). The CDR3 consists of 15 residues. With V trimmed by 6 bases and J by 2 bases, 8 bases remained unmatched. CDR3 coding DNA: TGTGCCAGTAGACCACAGGGGGTCACACAAGAGACCCAGTACTTC. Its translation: CASRPQGVTQETQYF.

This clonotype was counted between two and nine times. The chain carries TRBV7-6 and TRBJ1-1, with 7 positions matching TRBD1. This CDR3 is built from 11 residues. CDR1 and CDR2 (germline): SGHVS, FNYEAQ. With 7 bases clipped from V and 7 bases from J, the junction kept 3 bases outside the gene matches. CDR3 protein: CASMQGVEAFF. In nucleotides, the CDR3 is TGTGCCAGCATGCAGGGGGTTGAAGCTTTCTTT. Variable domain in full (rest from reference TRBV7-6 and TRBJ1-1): GAGVSQSPRYKVTKRGQDVALRCDPISGHVSLYWYRQALGQGPEFLTYFNYEAQQDKSGLPNDRFSAERPEGSISTLTIQRTEQRDSAMYRCASMQGVEAFFGQGTRLTVV.

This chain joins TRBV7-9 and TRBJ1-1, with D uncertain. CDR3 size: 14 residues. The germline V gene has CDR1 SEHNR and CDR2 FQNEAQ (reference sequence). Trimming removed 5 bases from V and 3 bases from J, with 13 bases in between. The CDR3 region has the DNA TGTGCCAGCAGCCCACGCCCCCATGACACTGAAGCTTTCTTT. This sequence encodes CASSPRPHDTEAFF.

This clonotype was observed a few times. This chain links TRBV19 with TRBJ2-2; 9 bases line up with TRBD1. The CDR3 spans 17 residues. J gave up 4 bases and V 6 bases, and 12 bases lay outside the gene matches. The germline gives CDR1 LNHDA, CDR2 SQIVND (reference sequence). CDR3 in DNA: TGTGCCAGTAGGCTTAATCCGGGACAGGGTGGCACCGGGGAGCTGTTTTTT. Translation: CASRLNPGQGGTGELFF.